The subject of this entry is one TCR beta chain. The data were taken from a study of cytomegalovirus exposure and HLA in healthy donors. The data were produced by immunoSEQ multiplex PCR, yet TCRdb's version contains in-frame clones alone and is incomplete. The sample shows around 180,000 clones, more than 70% of them seen only once. The CDR3 is made up of 15 amino acids. Germline V gene sequence: CDR1 SGHRS, CDR2 YFSETQ. Between the trimmed V and J ends, which lost 0 bases and 4 bases, there was a span of 13 bases. The sequenced sample consisted of PBMCs. This rearrangement joins TRBV5-1 to TRBJ2-5; D is perhaps TRBD1 (5 bases). The clonotype comes from a woman aged 18-35 years in good health and CMV-seronegative. Here the CDR3 reads CASSLDGRVAETQYF. DNA of the CDR3: TGCGCCAGCAGCTTGGACGGCAGGGTAGCAGAGACCCAGTACTTC.